These 26 T cell receptor beta chains were sequenced from one sample in a study of T cell responses to AZD1222 COVID-19 vaccine. Libraries were prepared by immunoSEQ multiplex PCR; TCRdb keeps only in-frame clonotypes and omits some of them. The table includes some 150,000 clones, 85% to 90% detected once. The material was peripheral blood, obtained 28 days after the second AZD1222 dose. The receptors derive from an adult who received the AZD1222 COVID-19 vaccine.

V usage is TRBV11-3 and J usage is TRBJ2-1, with D possibly being TRBD1 (5 bases). The V end was cut by 1 base, the J end by 11 bases, with 6 bases between. CDR1 is SGHNT, CDR2 YENEEA, per germline. CDR3 length equals 11 residues. The CDR3 protein is CASSLAGQQFF. In DNA form, the CDR3 reads TGTGCCAGCAGCTTAGCAGGGCAGCAGTTCTTC.

This sequence joins TRBV6-2 or TRBV6-3 and TRBJ2-1; 9 bases agree with TRBD2. The CDR3 covers 16 residues. Per the germline V gene, CDR1 is MNHEY and CDR2 is SVGEGT. V trimming: 5 bases; J trimming: 5 bases; junction bases outside the gene matches: 10. CDR3 in DNA: TGTGCCAGCAGTCGACGAGCGGGAGGTGGCCACAATGAGCAGTTCTTC. Translation gives CASSRRAGGGHNEQFF.

In its sample, this clone was seen a few times. The rearrangement uses TRBV7-2 and TRBJ1-6, with D perhaps TRBD1 (5 bases). Germline CDR1 SGHTA, CDR2 FQGNSA. This CDR3 region has 15 residues. V lost 5 bases and J lost 9, with 17 bases in between. DNA of the CDR3: TGTGCCAGCAGCCTTGGAGCCGGCCAGGGTTCACCCCTCCACTTT. This gives the protein CASSLGAGQGSPLHF.

V gene TRBV4-3 combines with J gene TRBJ1-2; 7 positions agree with TRBD1. Germline CDR1 is LGHNA and CDR2 is YSLEER. The CDR3 is 16 amino acids. The trim removed 3 bases at V and 8 bases at J, leaving 15 bases unmatched. CDR3 sequence reads: CASSQTGAGGHGGYTF. CDR3 sequence (DNA): TGCGCCAGCAGCCAGACGGGGGCAGGGGGTCATGGAGGCTACACCTTC.

V usage is TRBV12-3 or TRBV12-4 and J usage is TRBJ1-1, with D tentatively TRBD1 (5 bases). CDR3 size: 13 residues. V was clipped by 8 bases and J by 8 bases, with 18 bases between them. CDR3 sequence: CASRKQDGTEAFF. CDR3 DNA sequence: TGTGCCAGCCGGAAACAGGATGGGACCGAAGCTTTCTTT.

This clone was counted a single time. V is TRBV7-8 and J is TRBJ2-7, with 10 bases lining up with TRBD2. Unmatched junction bases numbered 11, after V lost 5 bases and J lost 1 base. Germline assignment: CDR1 SGHVS and CDR2 FQNEAQ. This CDR3 contains 17 residues. CDR3 nucleotides: TGTGCCAGCAGCCATTCCGGGACTAGCGACATTTCCTACGAGCAGTACTTC. Encoded protein: CASSHSGTSDISYEQYF.

The gene calls are TRBV7-2 and TRBJ2-2, with 10 positions matching TRBD2. This CDR3 is built from 16 residues. Germline V lookup: CDR1 SGHTA, CDR2 FQGNSA. V gave up 7 bases and J gave up 2 bases; unmatched junction bases: 7. DNA of the CDR3: TGTGCCAGCAAGCCTGGACTAGCGGACAACACCGGGGAGCTGTTTTTT. Its translation: CASKPGLADNTGELFF.

The chain uses TRBV7-2 and TRBJ2-3; weak D call: TRBD1 (5 bases). The CDR3 totals 15 residues. The V end lost 3 bases, the J end lost 3 bases, and 13 bases lay between the germline ends. Germline-derived CDR1 and CDR2 are SGHTA and FQGNSA. The CDR3 spells CASSFQGVETDTQYF. CDR3 DNA: TGTGCCAGCAGCTTCCAGGGTGTCGAGACAGATACGCAGTATTTT.

The chain employs TRBV6-6 and TRBJ2-6, with 7 bases matching TRBD1. With V trimmed by 4 bases and J by 4 bases, 4 bases remained unmatched. This CDR3 has 15 amino acids. Germline values: CDR1 MNHNY, CDR2 SVGAGI (reference sequence). The CDR3 nucleotides are TGTGCCAGCAGTTTTACAGGGGTGGGGGCCAACGTCCTGACTTTC. Amino acids: CASSFTGVGANVLTF.

The CDR3 region is CASSPPGLAGGREQFF. The CDR3, as DNA: TGTGCCAGCAGTCCCCCGGGACTAGCGGGAGGAAGGGAGCAGTTCTTC. The V call is TRBV6-2 or TRBV6-3, the J call TRBJ2-1, with 15 nucleotides matching TRBD2. After removal of 5 bases from V and 10 bases from J, the junction contained 9 bases not matched to a gene. Germline-derived CDR1 and CDR2 are MNHEY and SVGEGT. The CDR3 loop spans 16 amino acids.

The chain joins TRBV30 to TRBJ1-2; 8 bases align to TRBD1. V trimming: 3 bases; J trimming: 5 bases; junction bases outside the gene matches: 11. CDR3 length: 15 residues. The germline gives CDR1 GTSNPN, CDR2 SVGIG (reference sequence). Here the CDR3 DNA reads TGTGCCTGGAGGGACAGGGCCGGCGGGGTTTATGGCTACACCTTC. Translating gives CAWRDRAGGVYGYTF.

The V gene is TRBV28, the J gene TRBJ1-6, with 9 bases that match TRBD1. CDR1 and CDR2 (germline): MDHEN, SYDVKM. The CDR3 sequence is 15 residues long. Germline trimming cut 5 bases from V and 6 bases from J; bases unmatched to any gene: 5. CDR3 in amino acids: CASSGGTGPNSPLHF. The CDR3 DNA reads TGTGCCAGCAGTGGAGGGACAGGGCCTAATTCACCCCTCCACTTT.

The rearrangement joins TRBV27 to TRBJ2-1; weak D call: TRBD2 (6 bases). Trimming removed 4 bases from V and 1 base from J, with 17 bases in between. Germline V lookup: CDR1 MNHEY, CDR2 SMNVEV (reference sequence). The length of the CDR3 is 17 residues. CDR3 sequence: CASSSFGGAGSYNEQFF. In DNA form, the CDR3 reads TGTGCCAGCAGTTCCTTCGGCGGGGCGGGGTCCTACAATGAGCAGTTCTTC.

Concerning this clone: Other DNA sequences of this sample code for an identical CDR3. Here the CDR3 reads CASSPSGYEQYF. CDR3 sequence (DNA): TGTGCCAGCAGCCCCAGCGGCTACGAGCAGTACTTC. This rearrangement joins TRBV7-9 to TRBJ2-7, with D maybe TRBD2 (5 bases). The germline V and J ends were trimmed by 5 bases and 3 bases, with 8 bases remaining between them. Germline lookup yields CDR1 SEHNR and CDR2 FQNEAQ (reference sequence). The CDR3 consists of 12 residues. Drawing the rest from reference TRBV7-9 and TRBJ2-7, the complete variable domain is DTGVSQNPRHKITKRGQNVTFRCDPISEHNRLYWYRQTLGQGPEFLTYFQNEAQLEKSRLLSDRFSAERPKGSFSTLEIQRTEQGDSAMYLCASSPSGYEQYFGPGTRLTVT.

This clone was recorded once. The genes are TRBV28 and TRBJ1-2; D might be TRBD1 (6 bases). This CDR3 has 18 residues. The germline V gene encodes CDR1 MDHEN and CDR2 SYDVKM. Trimming pared 6 bases from V and 5 bases from J, leaving 28 bases between. CDR3 DNA: TGTGCCAGCAGCCCTCAGGGGCGAACCCCTGACAGATCTTATGGCTACACCTTC. It is translated as CASSPQGRTPDRSYGYTF.

CDR3 in DNA: TGTGCCAGTAGTCCGCCAAATAAAGGAAACACCATATATTTT. As protein: CASSPPNKGNTIYF. The V gene is TRBV19, the J gene TRBJ1-3; no firm D call. There are 14 residues in the CDR3. CDR1 and CDR2 from the germline V gene are LNHDA and SQIVND (reference sequence). V was shortened by 5 bases and J by 4 bases, with 12 bases between the two germline ends.

The V call is TRBV30, the J call TRBJ2-1, with a possible D match to TRBD1 (6 bases). CDR3 size: 13 residues. The V end lost 1 base, the J end lost 6 bases, and 10 bases lay between the germline ends. Germline V CDR1 and CDR2: GTSNPN, SVGIG (reference sequence). The CDR3 loop reads CAWSGAGVNEQFF. Written as DNA, the CDR3 is TGTGCCTGGAGTGGGGCAGGGGTCAATGAGCAGTTCTTC.

In this sample, this clone turned up once. The rearrangement joins TRBV11-2 to TRBJ2-7; 7 bases align to TRBD1. V dropped 5 bases and J dropped 5; count of bases not matched to a gene: 3. CDR3 length: 12 residues. The germline CDR1 and CDR2 sequences are SGHAT and FQNNGV. CDR3 coding DNA: TGTGCCAGCAGCAACACAGGGGACGAGCAGTACTTC. Translated: CASSNTGDEQYF. Full variable domain (remainder filled in from reference TRBV11-2 and TRBJ2-7): EAGVAQSPRYKIIEKRQSVAFWCNPISGHATLYWYQQILGQGPKLLIQFQNNGVVDDSQLPKDRFSAERLKGVDSTLKIQPAKLEDSAVYLCASSNTGDEQYFGPGTRLTVT.

This clone was seen a single time. The chain combines TRBV27 with TRBJ2-5; tentatively, D is TRBD1 (6 bases). This CDR3 spans 15 amino acids. V was cut by 0 bases and J by 4 bases, with 12 bases left in between. Looked up from germline, CDR1 is MNHEY and CDR2 is SMNVEV (reference sequence). The CDR3 nucleotides read TGTGCCAGCAGTTTATCGGGGGCCCGCACAGAGACCCAGTACTTC. It yields the protein CASSLSGARTETQYF.

This chain joins TRBV3-1 (or the pseudogene TRBV3-2) and TRBJ2-5, with D perhaps TRBD2 (7 bases). V lost 2 bases to trimming and J lost 2 bases, with 12 bases between them. Germline CDR1 LGHDT, CDR2 YNNKEL (reference sequence). This CDR3 contains 15 residues. CDR3 sequence: CASSQRGGTQETQYF. Here the CDR3 DNA reads TGTGCCAGCAGCCAAAGGGGGGGGACTCAAGAGACCCAGTACTTC.

As regards this clone: Other DNA variants within this sample encode the same CDR3. The J gene is TRBJ1-6, the V gene TRBV9; 7 bases agree with TRBD1. V lost 0 bases and J lost 7; bases outside the gene matches: 4. The CDR3 is 15 residues long. Germline CDR1 reads SGDLS; CDR2 reads YYNGEE. The chain's CDR3 is CASSVEGGLNSPLHF. DNA for the CDR3: TGTGCCAGCAGCGTAGAAGGGGGCCTGAATTCACCCCTCCACTTT.

The rearrangement joins TRBV10-3 to TRBJ1-5; TRBD1 agrees at 7 bases. Trimming removed 4 bases from V and 4 bases from J; junction bases left unmatched: 4. The CDR3 consists of 14 residues. Germline CDR1 is ENHRY and CDR2 is SYGVKD. Here the CDR3 DNA reads TGTGCCATCAGTGGACAGACAGGGAATCAGCCCCAGCATTTT. Encoded protein: CAISGQTGNQPQHF.

The genes are TRBV7-2 and TRBJ1-2; D may be TRBD1 (5 bases). The CDR3 is 16 residues long. V dropped 2 bases and J dropped 8 bases, with 21 bases sitting between them. CDR1 is SGHTA, CDR2 FQGNSA, per germline. This chain's CDR3 is CASSLSSFGTVGGYTF. The CDR3 DNA reads as TGTGCCAGCAGCTTATCTAGTTTTGGGACCGTTGGGGGCTACACCTTC.

V and J are TRBV5-1 and TRBJ1-4, with D maybe TRBD1 (6 bases). In germline, CDR1 is SGHRS, CDR2 YFSETQ. This CDR3 comprises 14 residues. The V gene lost 2 bases and the J gene lost 4 bases, with 9 bases spanning the gap. In DNA, the CDR3 is TGCGCCAGCAGCTTCGGGGGCGTTAATGAAAAACTGTTTTTT. Translated, it gives CASSFGGVNEKLFF.

A single count supports this clone. This chain uses TRBV14 with TRBJ2-1, with D possibly being TRBD2 (6 bases). The germline CDR1 and CDR2 sequences are SGHDN and FVKESK. The V end was cut by 0 bases, the J end by 10 bases, with 13 bases between. The CDR3 has 14 amino acids. Written as DNA, the CDR3 is TGTGCCAGCAGCCAAGATGATTGGGAGGCGGAGCAGTTCTTC. It is translated as CASSQDDWEAEQFF.

V gene TRBV23-1 combines with J gene TRBJ1-1; a weak D match, TRBD1 (5 bases). TRBV23-1 has ORF status, its function being uncertain. The CDR3 is made up of 12 amino acids. The germline V and J ends were trimmed by 6 bases and 7 bases, with 12 bases remaining between them. CDR3 loop: CASSPRQREAFF. The DNA of the CDR3 is TGCGCCAGCAGCCCCCGACAGCGTGAAGCTTTCTTT.